The 27 T cell receptor beta chains reported below all come from one sample, sequenced in a study of cytotoxic CD8 clonotypes in ibrutinib-treated CLL. Measured with immunoSEQ multiplex PCR; TCRdb has only the in-frame clones, and not every one. The sample lists around 250,000 clones; under 75% were seen once. The source material was PBMCs, sampled after 24 months of ibrutinib treatment. The origin of the receptors is a human donor with chronic lymphocytic leukemia.

This clone was counted once. The V call is TRBV7-2, the J call TRBJ2-3; unclear D gene. CDR1 is SGHTA, CDR2 FQGNSA, per germline. The V and J ends lost 5 bases and 0 bases respectively, with 12 bases between them. The CDR3 is 15 residues long. Written as DNA, the CDR3 is TGTGCCAGCAGCATACGAGCGATAAGCACAGATACGCAGTATTTT. Translation: CASSIRAISTDTQYF.

This chain connects TRBV4-1 to TRBJ2-7, with D possibly being TRBD2 (6 bases). This CDR3 contains 13 residues. In germline, CDR1 is MGHRA, CDR2 YSYEKL. Between the trimmed V and J ends, which lost 3 bases and 2 bases, there was a span of 8 bases. The CDR3 is CASSHGGTYEQYF. The CDR3, as DNA: TGCGCCAGCAGCCACGGAGGGACCTACGAGCAGTACTTC.

The chain employs TRBV7-9 and TRBJ2-1; D is undetermined. V lost 0 bases, J lost 4 bases, and 13 bases lay in between. This CDR3 contains 16 residues. In germline, CDR1 is SEHNR, CDR2 FQNEAQ (reference sequence). CDR3: CASSLALISRYNEQFF. As DNA, the CDR3 is TGTGCCAGCAGCTTAGCACTCATAAGCAGATACAATGAGCAGTTCTTC.

This clone was counted a few times. This chain uses TRBV2 with TRBJ2-7; 9 nucleotides align to TRBD1. The CDR3 is made up of 14 amino acids. The V gene end was trimmed by 7 bases and the J gene end by 4 bases; junction bases not matched to a gene: 8. Germline lookup yields CDR1 SNHLY and CDR2 FYNNEI. For the CDR3, the DNA is TGTGCCAGCACAAAGGGACAGGGTTTTTACGAGCAGTACTTC. Translating gives CASTKGQGFYEQYF.

The chain employs TRBV27 and TRBJ2-7; D may match TRBD1 or TRBD2 (6 bases each). Germline-derived CDR1 and CDR2 are MNHEY and SMNVEV (reference sequence). With 10 bases removed from V and 7 bases from J, the gap between germline ends came to 14 bases. The CDR3 runs 11 residues. CDR3 in amino acids: CATLKGGEQYF. CDR3 bases: TGTGCCACATTAAAGGGGGGAGAGCAGTACTTC.

This CDR3 is CASSGPGLAGNEQFF. The CDR3 coding sequence is TGTGCCAGCAGCGGTCCGGGACTAGCAGGCAATGAGCAGTTCTTC. The chain recombines TRBV6-5 with TRBJ2-1; 9 bases are shared with TRBD2. Germline values: CDR1 MNHEY, CDR2 SVGAGI. This CDR3 is built from 15 residues. The J segment lost 6 bases and the V segment lost 6 bases, leaving 9 bases of the junction unmatched.

The chain links TRBV7-9 to TRBJ2-3; no definite D call. Trimming removed 3 bases from V and 6 bases from J, with 13 bases in between. CDR1 SEHNR and CDR2 FQNEAQ come from the germline V gene (reference sequence). The CDR3 is 14 amino acids. The CDR3 nucleotides read TGTGCCAGCAGCTTTTTACTTCAGTCGGATACGCAGTATTTT. Its protein product is CASSFLLQSDTQYF. Full variable domain (outside the CDR3, taken from reference TRBV7-9 and TRBJ2-3): DTGVSQNPRHKITKRGQNVTFRCDPISEHNRLYWYRQTLGQGPEFLTYFQNEAQLEKSRLLSDRFSAERPKGSFSTLEIQRTEQGDSAMYLCASSFLLQSDTQYFGPGTRLTVL.

The chain couples TRBV4-2 to TRBJ2-7, with D possibly being TRBD2 (6 bases). Between the trimmed V and J ends, which lost 2 bases and 5 bases, there was a span of 16 bases. The CDR3 spans 15 residues. Germline V gene lookup returns CDR1 LGHNA and CDR2 YNFKEQ. The CDR3 protein is CASSQPRGSGNEQYF. The CDR3 DNA reads TGTGCCAGCAGCCAACCCCGAGGTAGCGGCAACGAGCAGTACTTC.

V gene TRBV20-1 combines with J gene TRBJ2-7; D is ambiguous. The CDR3 is 11 amino acids. Trimming removed 2 bases at V and 5 bases at J, with 7 bases between. CDR1 DFQATT and CDR2 SNEGSKA come from the germline V gene (reference sequence). The CDR3 DNA reads TGCAGTGCTAGAAAAAATGACGAGCAGTACTTC. This encodes CSARKNDEQYF.

The chain employs TRBV9 and TRBJ1-3; maybe TRBD1 (5 bases). Per the germline V gene, CDR1 is SGDLS and CDR2 is YYNGEE. This CDR3 region has 16 residues. The ends were cut back, 3 bases at V and 0 bases at J, with 13 bases in the middle. The CDR3 spells CASSANDRFSGNTIYF. The CDR3 DNA reads as TGTGCCAGCAGCGCAAACGACAGATTCTCTGGAAACACCATATATTTT. The full variable domain, in which reference TRBV9 and TRBJ1-3 provide the parts outside the CDR3, is DSGVTQTPKHLITATGQRVTLRCSPRSGDLSVYWYQQSLDQGLQFLIQYYNGEERAKGNILERFSAQQFPDLHSELNLSSLELGDSALYFCASSANDRFSGNTIYFGEGSWLTVV.

The V call is TRBV14, the J call TRBJ2-2; perhaps TRBD2 as D (5 bases). The V and J ends lost 3 bases and 6 bases respectively, with 14 bases between them. CDR1 is SGHDN, CDR2 FVKESK, per germline. This CDR3 is 15 amino acids long. CDR3 in DNA: TGTGCCAGCAGCCAGGTCCGGACTCTTTCCGGGGAGCTGTTTTTT. Residues: CASSQVRTLSGELFF. The full variable domain, its missing parts supplied by reference TRBV14 and TRBJ2-2, is EAGVTQFPSHSVIEKGQTVTLRCDPISGHDNLYWYRRVMGKEIKFLLHFVKESKQDESGMPNNRFLAERTGGTYSTLKVQPAELEDSGVYFCASSQVRTLSGELFFGEGSRLTVL.

The J gene is TRBJ2-7, the V gene TRBV7-9; D possibly corresponds to TRBD2 (6 bases). The germline gives CDR1 SEHNR, CDR2 FQNEAQ (reference sequence). Trimming pared 6 bases from V and 0 bases from J, leaving 15 bases between. The CDR3 consists of 15 residues. The CDR3 loop reads CASRPGPGDSYEQYF. As DNA, the CDR3 is TGTGCCAGCAGACCCGGGCCGGGGGACTCCTACGAGCAGTACTTC.

The chain couples TRBV2 to TRBJ2-3; no firm D call. V gave up 3 bases and J gave up 3 bases, with 7 bases separating them. Germline CDR1 reads SNHLY; CDR2 reads FYNNEI. The CDR3 consists of 13 residues. This CDR3 is CASSDIPTDTQYF. DNA of the CDR3: TGTGCCAGCAGTGACATCCCTACAGATACGCAGTATTTT.

Points on this clone: An end of the junction does not agree with germline; a read error may underlie this. The chain is built from TRBV10-1 and TRBJ2-2, with D tentatively TRBD1 or TRBD2 (5 bases each). CDR1 is WNHNN and CDR2 is SYGVQD in the germline V gene (reference sequence). The CDR3 is 14 residues long. The CDR3 spells CTSSGTGNTGELFF. CDR3 DNA sequence: TGCACCAGCAGTGGGACGGGGAACACCGGGGAGCTGTTTTTT.

The V and J genes are TRBV28 and TRBJ2-2; D unresolved. Germline loops: CDR1 MDHEN, CDR2 SYDVKM. This CDR3 is built from 15 residues. With 6 bases removed from V and 0 bases from J, the gap between germline ends came to 11 bases. The CDR3 is CASRFTTANTGELFF. The CDR3 DNA sequence: TGTGCCAGCAGATTTACGACGGCGAACACCGGGGAGCTGTTTTTT.

V usage is TRBV19 and J usage is TRBJ1-5, with 11 bases that match TRBD1. Germline CDR1 LNHDA, CDR2 SQIVND (reference sequence). The CDR3 loop spans 16 amino acids. J lost 7 bases, V lost 5 bases, and 10 bases had no gene match. CDR3 coding DNA: TGTGCCAGTAGTCGGTGGACAGGGGGCGCGAGACAGCCCCAGCATTTT. Its translation is CASSRWTGGARQPQHF.

The genes are TRBV5-4 and TRBJ2-3, with 14 bases that match TRBD2. The CDR3 is made up of 16 amino acids. CDR1 is SGHNT, CDR2 YYREEE, per germline (reference sequence). V was pared by 3 bases and J by 4 bases, with 4 bases of the junction left unmatched. The CDR3 sequence is CASSSGGLAGADTQYF. As DNA, the CDR3 is TGTGCCAGCAGCTCCGGGGGACTAGCGGGAGCAGATACGCAGTATTTT.

This chain links TRBV6-5 with TRBJ2-5, with a weak D call TRBD2 (6 bases). This CDR3 is built from 13 residues. The germline V and J ends were trimmed by 6 bases and 7 bases, with 15 bases remaining between them. Germline loops: CDR1 MNHEY, CDR2 SVGAGI. The CDR3 region has the DNA TGTGCCAGCAGCCCCGGGAGCTGGGTGACCCAGTACTTC. As protein: CASSPGSWVTQYF.

This clone is a singleton in its sample. The CDR3 spells CASGAGQGNQPQHF. In DNA form, the CDR3 reads TGTGCCAGCGGGGCGGGACAGGGGAATCAGCCCCAGCATTTT. The chain is built from TRBV7-8 and TRBJ1-5, with 10 bases that match TRBD1. This CDR3 is built from 14 residues. Germline CDR1 reads SGHVS; CDR2 reads FQNEAQ. V gave up 8 bases and J gave up 4 bases; unmatched junction bases: 5.

This clone was seen more than once but under ten times. The V and J genes are TRBV9 and TRBJ2-6; a possible D gene is TRBD1 (6 bases). CDR1 and CDR2 from the germline V gene are SGDLS and YYNGEE. The length of the CDR3 is 15 residues. The V gene lost 7 bases and the J gene lost 1 base, with 12 bases spanning the gap. CDR3 coding DNA: TGTGCCAGCTCCCGGCAGGGGTCTGGGGCCAACGTCCTGACTTTC. It is translated as CASSRQGSGANVLTF.

This clone showed up just a few times. The V gene is TRBV7-8, the J gene TRBJ2-7, with D perhaps TRBD2 (6 bases). V was shortened by 5 bases and J by 7 bases, with 12 bases between the two germline ends. CDR1 is SGHVS, CDR2 FQNEAQ, per germline. The CDR3 runs to 12 residues. The CDR3 loop is CASSLGTVEQYF. The CDR3 nucleotides read TGTGCCAGCAGCCTTGGGACTGTAGAGCAGTACTTC.

This clone was found a few times. The chain couples TRBV7-2 to TRBJ1-3, with D perhaps matching TRBD1 (5 bases). V was clipped by 5 bases and J by 3 bases, with 8 bases between them. Germline assignment: CDR1 SGHTA and CDR2 FQGNSA. The CDR3 extends over 13 amino acids. The CDR3 sequence: CASSQGLGNTIYF. DNA of the CDR3: TGTGCCAGCAGCCAGGGACTTGGAAACACCATATATTTT. The whole variable domain, filled in from reference TRBV7-2 and TRBJ1-3, reads GAGVSQSPSNKVTEKGKDVELRCDPISGHTALYWYRQSLGQGLEFLIYFQGNSAPDKSGLPSDRFSAERTGGSVSTLTIQRTQQEDSAVYLCASSQGLGNTIYFGEGSWLTVV.

This clone occurred a few times. The chain uses TRBV7-2 and TRBJ1-5; D is undetermined. Germline V gene lookup returns CDR1 SGHTA and CDR2 FQGNSA. Trimming pared 7 bases from V and 2 bases from J, leaving 12 bases between. This CDR3 is 14 amino acids long. CDR3 residues: CASTNGWGNQPQHF. The CDR3 coding sequence is TGTGCCAGCACCAACGGGTGGGGCAATCAGCCCCAGCATTTT.

V gene TRBV2 combines with J gene TRBJ1-5; the D is unclear. CDR1 is SNHLY, CDR2 FYNNEI, per germline. This CDR3 is built from 14 residues. The V gene lost 6 bases and the J gene lost 5 bases, with 14 bases spanning the gap. CDR3 sequence (DNA): TGTGCCAGCAGCCTCCCCCACCCCCATCAGCCCCAGCATTTT. Its protein product is CASSLPHPHQPQHF.

Turning to this clone: The same CDR3 can be traced to other DNA sequences in this sample. The V and J genes are TRBV5-1 and TRBJ1-5, with unresolved D. Deletions cut 0 bases from V and 1 base from J, with 2 bases between. Germline-derived CDR1 and CDR2 are SGHRS and YFSETQ. The CDR3 loop spans 13 amino acids. The CDR3 coding sequence is TGCGCCAGCAGCTTGGGGAGCAATCAGCCCCAGCATTTT. The encoded protein is CASSLGSNQPQHF.

V usage is TRBV7-9 and J usage is TRBJ1-4; 9 nucleotides line up with TRBD1. Germline assignment: CDR1 SEHNR and CDR2 FQNEAQ (reference sequence). The CDR3 is 14 amino acids. With V trimmed by 5 bases and J by 8 bases, 6 bases remained unmatched. The CDR3 here is CASSRGQGMEKLFF. CDR3 nucleotide sequence: TGTGCCAGCAGCCGCGGACAGGGGATGGAAAAACTGTTTTTT. The variable domain in full, with the rest retrieved from reference TRBV7-9 and TRBJ1-4, is DTGVSQNPRHKITKRGQNVTFRCDPISEHNRLYWYRQTLGQGPEFLTYFQNEAQLEKSRLLSDRFSAERPKGSFSTLEIQRTEQGDSAMYLCASSRGQGMEKLFFGSGTQLSVL.

This clone was observed a few times. This chain connects TRBV2 to TRBJ2-7, with 10 bases aligning to TRBD1. This CDR3 contains 14 residues. Trimming took 5 bases from V and 3 from J; bases not matched to a gene: 4. Looked up from germline, CDR1 is SNHLY and CDR2 is FYNNEI. CDR3: CASSIGTGDYEQYF. Written as DNA, the CDR3 is TGTGCCAGCAGTATCGGGACAGGGGACTACGAGCAGTACTTC.